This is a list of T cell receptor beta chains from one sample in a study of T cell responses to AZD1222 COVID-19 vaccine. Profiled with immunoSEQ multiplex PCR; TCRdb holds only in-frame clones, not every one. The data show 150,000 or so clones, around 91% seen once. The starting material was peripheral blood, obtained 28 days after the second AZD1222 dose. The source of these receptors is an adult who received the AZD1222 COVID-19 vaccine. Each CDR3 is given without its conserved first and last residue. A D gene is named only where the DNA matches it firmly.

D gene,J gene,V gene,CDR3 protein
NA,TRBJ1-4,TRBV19,ASSRQGPGGEKLF
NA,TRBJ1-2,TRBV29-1,SVDFQNRVGYT
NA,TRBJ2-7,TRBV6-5,ASSYRSGAFYEQY
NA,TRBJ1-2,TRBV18,ASSPSAGRHYGYT
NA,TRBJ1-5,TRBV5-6,ASSLARDQPQH
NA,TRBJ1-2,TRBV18,ASEDGVRGYT
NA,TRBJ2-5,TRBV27,ASSHGGWETQY
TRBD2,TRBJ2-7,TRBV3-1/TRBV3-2,ASSPRSGGAGEQY
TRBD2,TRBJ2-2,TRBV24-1,ATSDSGGGAGTGELF
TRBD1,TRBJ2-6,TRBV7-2,ASSLGGQGPGANVLT
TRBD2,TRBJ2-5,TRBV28,ASSFSSGRAGETQY
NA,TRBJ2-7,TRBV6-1,ASSEGHTREQY
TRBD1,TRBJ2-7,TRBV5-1,ASSPGTGSYEQY
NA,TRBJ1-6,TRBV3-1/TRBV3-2,ASSQVAASSYNSPLH
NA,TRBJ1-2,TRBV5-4,ASSLEQRGYGYT
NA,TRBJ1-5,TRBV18,ASSPVGGTGNNQPQH
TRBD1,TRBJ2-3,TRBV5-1,ASSLSRVGQASTDTQY
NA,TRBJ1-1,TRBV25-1,ASSTPQGRGAEAF
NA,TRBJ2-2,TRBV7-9,ASSLAGVTGELF
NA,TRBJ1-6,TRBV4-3,ASSQDLTGRSPLH
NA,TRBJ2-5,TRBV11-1,ASSLGRTQETQY
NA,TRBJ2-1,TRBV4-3,ASSQVRGTEQF
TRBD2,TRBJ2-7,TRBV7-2,ASSLSGSISYEQY
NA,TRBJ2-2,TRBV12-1,ASSLIAGGELF
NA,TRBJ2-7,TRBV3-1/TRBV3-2,ASSPRQGEQY
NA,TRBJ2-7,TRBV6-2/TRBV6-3,ASSYQTQGFHEQY
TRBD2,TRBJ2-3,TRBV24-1,ATSDLGGGRTDTQY
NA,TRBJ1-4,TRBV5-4,ASSATGSYEKLF
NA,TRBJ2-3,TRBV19,ASSIEDFSDTQY
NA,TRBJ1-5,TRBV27,ASNAERFLVNQPQH
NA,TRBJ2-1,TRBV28,ASSSPTSSSYNEQF
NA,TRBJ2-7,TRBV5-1,ASSFDSLSDEQY
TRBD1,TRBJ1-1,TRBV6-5,ASSYRGQFNTEAF